This T cell receptor beta chain was captured by sequencing in a study of a mutant IDH1 vaccine in newly diagnosed glioma. Study in general: Vaccine dosing followed radiotherapy by 4-6 weeks, or accompanied temozolomide cycles. Mean patient age was around 40 years; approximately 62% were male and about 38% female.

With regard to this clone: No antigen is known for it.

Assay used: immunoSEQ multiplex PCR; TCRdb lists only in-frame clones, some missing. The sample includes fewer than 95,000 clones, about 81% of them seen just once. Time point reported: week 47, end of study. In the vaccine, a single dose held 300 ug of the mutant IDH1 20-mer peptide, along with topical imiquimod. Losses at the gene ends were 1 base for V and 0 bases for J; bases not matched to a gene: 9. The CDR3 contains 19 residues. From germline, CDR1 is GTSNPN and CDR2 SVGIG (reference sequence). Whole-study findings and limits: Changes to the top peripheral T cell clonotypes appeared unrelated to pseudoprogression.

This chain links TRBV30 with TRBJ2-1; 13 nucleotides match TRBD2. Source: PBMCs, taken from a glioma patient whose treatment included an IDH1 peptide vaccine. The source of this sequence is a man aged 40-49 years with glioma. The CDR3 sequence: CAWSGGTSGADSSYNEQFF. CDR3 DNA sequence: TGTGCCTGGAGTGGAGGGACTAGCGGGGCCGATAGCTCCTACAATGAGCAGTTCTTC.